This TCR beta chain was retrieved from a study of T cells in localized non-small cell lung cancer. The data were produced by immunoSEQ multiplex PCR, yet TCRdb's version contains in-frame clones alone and is incomplete. Counted here are roughly 40,000 clones, more than 75% occurring once; the ten biggest clones make up around 3.7%. Regarding this clone: Its antigen is currently unknown.

Looked up from germline, CDR1 is MNHEY and CDR2 is SVGAGI. The CDR3 has 11 amino acids. Trimming shortened V by 6 bases and J by 8 bases, and 10 bases separated the two germline ends. Study results and limitations: Uninvolved adjacent lung had higher T cell clonality than tumor and all other tissues. Among the top 100 tumor clones, a median about 57 appeared in adjacent lung.

This specimen was peripheral blood, taken before any cancer treatment. The clonotype was recovered from a man aged 18-55 years with stage I lung adenocarcinoma. The rearrangement links TRBV6-5 to TRBJ1-2, with D possibly being TRBD1 (5 bases). DNA for the CDR3: TGTGCCAGCAGCCACGGGGCGGGCTACACCTTC. Protein sequence: CASSHGAGYTF.